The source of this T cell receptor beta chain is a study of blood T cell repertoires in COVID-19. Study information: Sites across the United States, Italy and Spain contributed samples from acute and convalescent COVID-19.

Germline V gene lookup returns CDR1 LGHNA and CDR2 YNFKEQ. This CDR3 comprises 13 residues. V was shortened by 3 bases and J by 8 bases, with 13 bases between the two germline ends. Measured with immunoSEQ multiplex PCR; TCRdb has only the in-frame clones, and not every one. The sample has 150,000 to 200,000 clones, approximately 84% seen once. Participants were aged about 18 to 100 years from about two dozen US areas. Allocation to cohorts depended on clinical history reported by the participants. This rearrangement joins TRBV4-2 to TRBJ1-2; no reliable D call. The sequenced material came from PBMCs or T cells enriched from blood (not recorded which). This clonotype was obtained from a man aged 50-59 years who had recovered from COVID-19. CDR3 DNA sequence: TGTGCCAGCAGCCACGAAACAGTAGGCGGCTACACCTTC. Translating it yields CASSHETVGGYTF.